What follows are 25 T cell receptor beta chains derived from one specimen sequenced in a study of shared clonotypes between healthy human individuals. The table came from immunoSEQ multiplex PCR; TCRdb's copy has only in-frame clones and leaves some out. The data contain 1.5 million to 2.5 million clones, around 96% of them seen just once; the ten biggest clones take up 1% to 1.5%. As defined, naive CD8 cells were CD45RO-negative and positively selected for CCR7, with terminally differentiated effector memory CD45RA+ cells excluded. The source material was naive CD8+ T cells sorted from blood. The receptor set was obtained from a young man in good health.

The chain combines TRBV19 with TRBJ1-4; D remains unclear. This CDR3 region has 13 residues. Per germline, CDR1 LNHDA and CDR2 SQIVND (reference sequence). Trimming shortened V by 5 bases and J by 3 bases, and 7 bases separated the two germline ends. The CDR3 region has the DNA TGTGCCAGTAGTCGGAAGGCTAATGAAAAACTGTTTTTT. Its translation: CASSRKANEKLFF.

This chain joins TRBV6-4 and TRBJ1-4, with a possible D match to TRBD1 (5 bases). The CDR3 consists of 15 residues. The ends were cut back, 9 bases at V and 13 bases at J, with 27 bases in the middle. Germline CDR1 and CDR2: MRHNA and SNTAGT. In DNA, the CDR3 is TGTGCCAGTAACCGGGACGGCTTCCCTCTGAATGGACTGTTTTTT. Encoded protein: CASNRDGFPLNGLFF.

The V and J genes are TRBV2 and TRBJ2-1; possible D gene TRBD1, 6 bases. Germline CDR1 SNHLY, CDR2 FYNNEI. The V and J ends lost 2 bases and 6 bases respectively, with 14 bases between them. The CDR3 is 15 amino acids. CDR3 in DNA: TGTGCCAGCAGTGAATTCCCTCAAGGGGGCAATGAGCAGTTCTTC. Amino acids: CASSEFPQGGNEQFF.

The chain combines TRBV5-1 with TRBJ2-7; either TRBD1 or TRBD2 may supply D (5 bases each). Per germline, CDR1 SGHRS and CDR2 YFSETQ. The V end was cut by 4 bases, the J end by 2 bases, with 22 bases between. The CDR3 runs 17 residues. The CDR3 loop is CASSPALTGPNPYEQYF. CDR3 nucleotides: TGCGCCAGCAGCCCCGCCCTCACGGGACCCAACCCCTACGAGCAGTACTTC.

As for this clone: Other DNA sequences in the same sample also yield this CDR3. The V and J genes are TRBV5-4 and TRBJ2-7; TRBD1 is a possible D gene (5 bases). There are 13 residues in the CDR3. Germline V gives CDR1 SGHNT, CDR2 YYREEE (reference sequence). The V gene lost 0 bases and the J gene lost 3 bases, with 7 bases spanning the gap. CDR3 coding DNA: TGTGCCAGCAGCTTGGGGGGCCACTACGAGCAGTACTTC. This codes for CASSLGGHYEQYF.

The V call is TRBV5-8, the J call TRBJ1-1; D not certain. The CDR3 totals 9 residues. Germline CDR1 and CDR2: SGHTS and YDEGEE. V gave up 0 bases and J gave up 11 bases, with 2 bases separating them. The CDR3 is CASSLGAFF. Written as DNA, the CDR3 is TGTGCCAGCAGCTTGGGGGCTTTCTTT.

The V gene is TRBV27, the J gene TRBJ1-5; TRBD1 matches 8 bases. This CDR3 spans 14 amino acids. The ends lost 10 bases at V and 0 bases at J; junction bases unmatched: 5. Germline loops: CDR1 MNHEY, CDR2 SMNVEV (reference sequence). The CDR3, as DNA: TGTGCCACCGCGGACAGGGATAGCAATCAGCCCCAGCATTTT. Protein product: CATADRDSNQPQHF.

The chain carries TRBV6-4 and TRBJ1-1; D possibly corresponds to TRBD1 (5 bases). The CDR3 loop spans 14 amino acids. Germline V gene lookup returns CDR1 MRHNA and CDR2 SNTAGT. With 7 bases removed from V and 4 bases from J, the gap between germline ends came to 16 bases. CDR3 region: CASMGEGLPTEAFF. The CDR3 nucleotides are TGTGCCAGCATGGGGGAGGGTCTACCCACTGAAGCTTTCTTT.

V and J are TRBV4-3 and TRBJ2-3, with D possibly matching TRBD2 (6 bases). This CDR3 is built from 13 residues. Trimming stripped 1 base from V and 12 bases from J, with 14 bases between. Germline V gene sequence: CDR1 LGHNA, CDR2 YSLEER. This chain's CDR3 is CASSQGWDSPQYF. CDR3 bases: TGCGCCAGCAGCCAAGGGTGGGACTCCCCCCAGTATTTT.

The chain is built from TRBV28 and TRBJ1-5; TRBD1 might be the D (5 bases). Trimming removed 6 bases at V and 0 bases at J, with 12 bases between. This CDR3 region has 15 residues. CDR1 and CDR2 (germline): MDHEN, SYDVKM. The CDR3 protein is CASRGPGVSNQPQHF. Here the CDR3 DNA reads TGTGCCAGCAGGGGGCCGGGAGTTAGCAATCAGCCCCAGCATTTT.

This chain connects TRBV28 to TRBJ1-2, with D perhaps TRBD1 (6 bases). This CDR3 region has 14 residues. The germline V gene encodes CDR1 MDHEN and CDR2 SYDVKM. Trimming stripped 8 bases from V and 5 bases from J, with 18 bases between. The CDR3: CASQETGINYGYTF. CDR3 nucleotides: TGTGCCAGCCAAGAGACAGGAATTAATTATGGCTACACCTTC.

The rearrangement uses TRBV5-1 and TRBJ1-1, with D tentatively TRBD1 (5 bases). The CDR3 extends over 17 amino acids. V lost 5 bases and J lost 4, with 24 bases in between. Germline assignment: CDR1 SGHRS and CDR2 YFSETQ. CDR3 sequence (DNA): TGCGCCAGCAGGGACGGGACGGGAGGGTTCTTGGGCACTGAAGCTTTCTTT. Translating gives CASRDGTGGFLGTEAFF.

The chain carries TRBV27 and TRBJ2-4; 8 bases match TRBD1. The CDR3 runs to 13 residues. CDR1 is MNHEY, CDR2 SMNVEV, per germline (reference sequence). V shed 5 bases and J 14 bases; nucleotides not matched to a gene: 11. CDR3 residues: CASSPTGQALEYF. For the CDR3, the DNA is TGTGCCAGCAGTCCCACGGGACAGGCCTTGGAGTACTTC.

As regards this clone: This same CDR3 is encoded by further DNA sequences in the sample. The chain carries TRBV9 and TRBJ2-7; 8 positions match TRBD2. The V segment lost 0 bases and the J segment 1 base; nucleotides outside the gene matches: 3. CDR3 length: 15 residues. Germline V gives CDR1 SGDLS, CDR2 YYNGEE. The CDR3 reads CASSVGGGLSYEQYF. Written as DNA, the CDR3 is TGTGCCAGCAGCGTAGGCGGGGGGCTTTCCTACGAGCAGTACTTC.

The gene calls are TRBV11-1 and TRBJ2-3, with TRBD2 identical over 11 bases. The CDR3 sequence is 16 residues long. CDR1 is SGHAT and CDR2 is FQDESV in the germline V gene (reference sequence). The junction had 7 bases not matched to a gene; V was cut back by 5 bases and J by 3 bases. As DNA, the CDR3 is TGTGCCAGCAGCCGAACTAGCGGGGGTAGTACAGATACGCAGTATTTT. It specifies CASSRTSGGSTDTQYF.

This chain uses TRBV4-2 with TRBJ2-1, with D possibly called TRBD1 or TRBD2 (6 bases each). CDR3 size: 15 residues. V lost 4 bases and J 3 bases, leaving 13 bases between the germline ends. Germline CDR1 and CDR2: LGHNA and YNFKEQ. CDR3 residues: CASSPPGGLYNEQFF. In DNA, the CDR3 is TGTGCCAGCAGCCCCCCCGGGGGCCTCTACAATGAGCAGTTCTTC.

This clone was seen once. The chain has TRBV19 and TRBJ2-7; possible D gene TRBD2, 6 bases. The V and J ends lost 0 bases and 2 bases respectively, with 8 bases between them. The CDR3 sequence is 14 residues long. The germline V gene encodes CDR1 LNHDA and CDR2 SQIVND (reference sequence). The CDR3 bases are TGTGCCAGTAGTATAGACAGGGAGGCCTACGAGCAGTACTTC. Amino acid sequence: CASSIDREAYEQYF. Full variable domain (missing parts from reference TRBV19 and TRBJ2-7): DGGITQSPKYLFRKEGQNVTLSCEQNLNHDAMYWYRQDPGQGLRLIYYSQIVNDFQKGDIAEGYSVSREKKESFPLTVTSAQKNPTAFYLCASSIDREAYEQYFGPGTRLTVT.

About this clone itself: This CDR3 is also generated by other DNA sequences in the sample. The genes are TRBV11-2 and TRBJ2-7; 7 bases are shared with TRBD1. Germline assignment: CDR1 SGHAT and CDR2 FQNNGV. The CDR3 runs to 13 residues. The V segment lost 6 bases and the J segment 0 bases; nucleotides outside the gene matches: 2. CDR3 residues: CASSWDSSYEQYF. The CDR3 DNA reads as TGTGCCAGCAGTTGGGACAGCTCCTACGAGCAGTACTTC. Looking up the rest from reference TRBV11-2 and TRBJ2-7 gives the full variable domain: EAGVAQSPRYKIIEKRQSVAFWCNPISGHATLYWYQQILGQGPKLLIQFQNNGVVDDSQLPKDRFSAERLKGVDSTLKIQPAKLEDSAVYLCASSWDSSYEQYFGPGTRLTVT.

The chain links TRBV30 to TRBJ2-2; a weak D match, TRBD2 (5 bases). V shed 2 bases and J shed 4 bases, with 11 bases lying between them. Germline V gives CDR1 GTSNPN, CDR2 SVGIG (reference sequence). The CDR3 spans 14 residues. The CDR3, as DNA: TGTGCCTGGAGTCTCGGGGTTGGCACCGGGGAGCTGTTTTTT. It codes for CAWSLGVGTGELFF.

This chain uses TRBV6-1 with TRBJ2-3; no firm D call. Germline V gene sequence: CDR1 MNHNS, CDR2 SASEGT. V dropped 10 bases and J dropped 2 bases, with 13 bases sitting between them. This CDR3 has 13 amino acids. CDR3 residues: CAILGGTTDTQYF. CDR3 nucleotide sequence: TGTGCCATCCTGGGCGGAACCACAGATACGCAGTATTTT.

The chain combines TRBV28 with TRBJ2-1, with D tentatively TRBD2 (5 bases). The germline V and J ends were trimmed by 4 bases and 6 bases, with 7 bases remaining between them. The germline V gene has CDR1 MDHEN and CDR2 SYDVKM. CDR3 length equals 12 residues. CDR3 residues: CASSSGINEQFF. The CDR3 bases are TGTGCCAGCAGTTCCGGGATCAATGAGCAGTTCTTC.

This clone was detected once. The V and J genes are TRBV10-3 and TRBJ2-7, with unresolved D. Trimming cost V 2 bases and J 0 bases, with 8 bases left between them. Per the germline V gene, CDR1 is ENHRY and CDR2 is SYGVKD. The CDR3 is 14 residues long. CDR3 in amino acids: CAISEETSSYEQYF. The CDR3 nucleotides are TGTGCCATCAGTGAGGAAACGAGCTCCTACGAGCAGTACTTC.

The J gene is TRBJ1-1, the V gene TRBV30; TRBD1 might be the D (5 bases). Trimming shortened V by 7 bases and J by 6 bases, and 15 bases separated the two germline ends. Looked up from germline, CDR1 is GTSNPN and CDR2 is SVGIG (reference sequence). This CDR3 is 12 amino acids long. The CDR3 nucleotides read TGTGCCTCAAGCCAGGGCTCCCCTGAAGCTTTCTTT. Translated: CASSQGSPEAFF. Supplemented by reference TRBV30 and TRBJ1-1, the full variable domain reads SQTIHQWPATLVQPVGSPLSLECTVEGTSNPNLYWYRQAAGRGLQLLFYSVGIGQISSEVPQNLSASRPQDRQFILSSKKLLLSDSGFYLCASSQGSPEAFFGQGTRLTVV.

This chain uses TRBV27 with TRBJ2-5; 11 bases map to TRBD2. V lost 5 bases and J lost 5; bases outside the gene matches: 16. Germline assignment: CDR1 MNHEY and CDR2 SMNVEV (reference sequence). This CDR3 has 18 residues. CDR3 bases: TGTGCCAGCAGTCACGATTATCGGGGACTAGCGGAGGGGGAGACCCAGTACTTC. Translated: CASSHDYRGLAEGETQYF.

This chain connects TRBV29-1 to TRBJ2-1, with D uncertain. The CDR3 spans 13 residues. Germline CDR1 is SQVTM and CDR2 is ANQGSEA. V was cut by 1 base and J by 2 bases, with 6 bases left in between. The DNA for the CDR3 is TGCAGCGTTGAAGCGGTCACCTACAATGAGCAGTTCTTC. Its translation is CSVEAVTYNEQFF.